The next 4 T cell receptor beta chains were all read from a single sample in a study of regulatory T cells in long-lasting Graves disease. iRepertoire HTBI primers and Arm-PCR of CDR3 regions built TCR beta libraries. Each CDR3 protein gets one entry after TCRdb re-called the multiplex PCR reads with MiXCR. This table has hundreds of thousands of distinct CDR3 sequences, around 16% appearing once. The time point was: newly diagnosed GD, antithyroid drugs for less than 3 months. TCR sequences were obtained from RNA taken from PBMCs. The data were also submitted as part of a second study, on T cells in Graves' hyperthyroidism and ophthalmopathy.

Sample: peripheral blood mononuclear cells (PBMCs), taken at new diagnosis, from a patient treated with antithyroid drugs. These receptors were obtained from a woman aged 35-65 years with Graves disease.

This clonotype was found a few times. The chain combines TRBV27 with TRBJ2-1; 7 bases map to TRBD2. The CDR3 covers 14 residues. Per germline, CDR1 MNHEY and CDR2 SMNVEV (reference sequence). Trimming took 4 bases from V and 5 from J; bases not matched to a gene: 5. CDR3 sequence reads: CASSWERGHNEQFF. In nucleotides, the CDR3 is TGTGCCAGCAGTTGGGAGCGGGGTCACAATGAGCAGTTCTTC.

This clonotype has just a few counts. V usage is TRBV9 and J usage is TRBJ1-2; D not resolved. Trimming cost V 1 base and J 3 bases, with 13 bases left between them. Germline-derived CDR1 and CDR2 are SGDLS and YYNGEE. The CDR3 runs 15 residues. As DNA, the CDR3 is TGTGCCAGCAGCGTACAGAACCGCGGAGACTATGGCTACACCTTC. This translates into CASSVQNRGDYGYTF.

This clonotype was detected ten times or more. V gene TRBV12-3 or TRBV12-4 combines with J gene TRBJ2-5; D not certain. The CDR3 runs 13 residues. The V end was cut by 5 bases, the J end by 1 base, with 8 bases between. DNA for the CDR3: TGTGCCAGCAGTCCAACCGGCCAAGAGACCCAGTACTTC. This translates into CASSPTGQETQYF.

The J gene is TRBJ1-5, the V gene TRBV7-2, with unresolved D. V was shortened by 0 bases and J by 6 bases, with 9 bases between the two germline ends. Germline-derived CDR1 and CDR2 are SGHTA and FQGNSA. The CDR3 is 14 amino acids. CDR3 in amino acids: CASSLAGLSQPQHF. The DNA for the CDR3 is TGTGCCAGCAGCTTAGCAGGGTTGAGTCAGCCCCAGCATTTT.